This T cell receptor beta chain is drawn from a study of blood T cell repertoires in COVID-19. With V trimmed by 1 base and J by 7 bases, 4 bases remained unmatched. This CDR3 comprises 14 residues. Germline V gene sequence: CDR1 SGHRS, CDR2 YFSETQ. Repertoires were generated with immunoSEQ multiplex PCR, while TCRdb's copy carries only in-frame clones and drops some. The repertoire holds about 180,000 clones, approximately 85% seen once, with approximately 9.4% in the top ten. The sequence derives from a woman between 18 and 29 years old who had recovered from COVID-19. The sequencing input was PBMCs or T cells enriched from blood (not recorded which). The rearrangement joins TRBV5-1 to TRBJ1-4; 7 bases fit TRBD1. CDR3: CASSLKAGGEKLFF. Written as DNA, the CDR3 is TGCGCCAGCAGCTTGAAGGCAGGGGGTGAAAAACTGTTTTTT.